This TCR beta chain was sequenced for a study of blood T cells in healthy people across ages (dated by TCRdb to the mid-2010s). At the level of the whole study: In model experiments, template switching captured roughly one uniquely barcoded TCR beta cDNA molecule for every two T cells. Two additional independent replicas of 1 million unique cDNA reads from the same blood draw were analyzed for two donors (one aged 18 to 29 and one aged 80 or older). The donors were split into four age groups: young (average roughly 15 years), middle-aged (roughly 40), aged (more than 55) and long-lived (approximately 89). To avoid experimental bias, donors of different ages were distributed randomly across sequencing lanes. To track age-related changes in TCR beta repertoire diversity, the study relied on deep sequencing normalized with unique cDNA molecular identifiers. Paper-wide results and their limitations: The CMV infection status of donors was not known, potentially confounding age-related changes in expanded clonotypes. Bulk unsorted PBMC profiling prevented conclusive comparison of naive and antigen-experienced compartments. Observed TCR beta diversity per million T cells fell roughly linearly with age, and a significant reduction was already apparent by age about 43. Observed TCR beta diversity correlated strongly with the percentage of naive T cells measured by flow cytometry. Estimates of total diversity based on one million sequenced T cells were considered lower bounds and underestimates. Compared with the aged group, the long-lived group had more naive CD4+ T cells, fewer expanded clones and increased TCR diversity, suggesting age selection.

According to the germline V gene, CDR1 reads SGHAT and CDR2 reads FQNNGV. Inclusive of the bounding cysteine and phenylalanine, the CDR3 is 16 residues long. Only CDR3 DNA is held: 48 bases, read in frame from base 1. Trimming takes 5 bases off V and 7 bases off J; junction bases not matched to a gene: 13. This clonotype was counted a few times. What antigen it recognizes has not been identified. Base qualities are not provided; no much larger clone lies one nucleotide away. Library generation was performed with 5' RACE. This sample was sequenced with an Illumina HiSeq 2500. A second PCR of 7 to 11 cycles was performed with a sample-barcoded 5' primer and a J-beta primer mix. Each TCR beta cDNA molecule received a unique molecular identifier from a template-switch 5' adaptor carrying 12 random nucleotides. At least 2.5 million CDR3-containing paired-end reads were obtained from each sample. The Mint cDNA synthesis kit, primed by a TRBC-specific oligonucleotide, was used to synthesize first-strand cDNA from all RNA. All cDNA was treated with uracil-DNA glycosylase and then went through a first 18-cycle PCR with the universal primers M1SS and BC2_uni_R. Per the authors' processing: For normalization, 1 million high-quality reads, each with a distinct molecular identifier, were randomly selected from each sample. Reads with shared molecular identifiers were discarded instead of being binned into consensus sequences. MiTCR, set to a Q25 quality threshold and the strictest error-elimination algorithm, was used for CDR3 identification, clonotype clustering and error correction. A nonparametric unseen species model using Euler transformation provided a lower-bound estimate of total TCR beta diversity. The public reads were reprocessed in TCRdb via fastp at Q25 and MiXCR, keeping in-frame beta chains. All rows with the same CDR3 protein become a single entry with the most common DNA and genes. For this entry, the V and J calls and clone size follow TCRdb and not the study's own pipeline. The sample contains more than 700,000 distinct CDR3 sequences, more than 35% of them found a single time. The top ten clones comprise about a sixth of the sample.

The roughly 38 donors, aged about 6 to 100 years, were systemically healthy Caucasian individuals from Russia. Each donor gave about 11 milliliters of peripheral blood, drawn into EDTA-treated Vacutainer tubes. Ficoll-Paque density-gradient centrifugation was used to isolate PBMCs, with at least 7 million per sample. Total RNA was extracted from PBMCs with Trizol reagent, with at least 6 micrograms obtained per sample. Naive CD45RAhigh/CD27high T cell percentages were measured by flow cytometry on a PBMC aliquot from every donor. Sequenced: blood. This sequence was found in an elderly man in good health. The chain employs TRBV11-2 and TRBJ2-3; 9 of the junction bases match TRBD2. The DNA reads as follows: TGTGCCAGCAGCCCCCTATCAAATAGCGGGAGTTATACGCAGTATTTT. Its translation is CASSPLSNSGSYTQYF.